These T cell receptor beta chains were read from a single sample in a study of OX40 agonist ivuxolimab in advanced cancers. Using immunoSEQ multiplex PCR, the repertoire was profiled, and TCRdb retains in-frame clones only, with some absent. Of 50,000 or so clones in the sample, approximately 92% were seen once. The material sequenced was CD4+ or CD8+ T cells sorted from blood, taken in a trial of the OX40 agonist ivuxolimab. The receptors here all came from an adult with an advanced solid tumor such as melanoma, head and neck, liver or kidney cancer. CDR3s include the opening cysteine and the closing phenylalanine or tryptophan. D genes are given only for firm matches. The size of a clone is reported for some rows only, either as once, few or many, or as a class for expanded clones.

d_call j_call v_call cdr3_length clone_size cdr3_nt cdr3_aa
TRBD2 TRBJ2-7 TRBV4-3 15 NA TGCGCCAGCAGCCAAGATACTAGCGGGGCCTACGAGCAGTACTTC CASSQDTSGAYEQYF
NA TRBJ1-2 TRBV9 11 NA TGTGCCTCCTCTTTCGGGCGTGGCTACACCTTC CASSFGRGYTF
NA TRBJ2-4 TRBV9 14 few TGTGCCAGCAGCGTTGGGTGGGCCAAAAACATTCAGTACTTC CASSVGWAKNIQYF
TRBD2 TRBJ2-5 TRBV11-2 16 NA TGTGCCAGCAGCTGGACTAGCGGGAGGTACCAAGAGACCCAGTACTTC CASSWTSGRYQETQYF
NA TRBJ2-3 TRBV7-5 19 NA TGTGCCAGAAGCCATAAAAGACGAATAGCGGGAGGGCCCACAGATACGCAGTATTTT CARSHKRRIAGGPTDTQYF
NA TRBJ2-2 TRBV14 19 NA TGTGCCAGCAGCCACGAAGATATTATAGCTCTCTCAAACACCGGGGAGCTGTTTTTT CASSHEDIIALSNTGELFF
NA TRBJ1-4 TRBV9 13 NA TGTGCCAGCAGCGTAGACGGGAATGAAAAACTGTTTTTT CASSVDGNEKLFF
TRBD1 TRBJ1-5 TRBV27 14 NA TGTGCCAGCAGACCGGACAGGGCTCGGCAGCCCCAGCATTTT CASRPDRARQPQHF
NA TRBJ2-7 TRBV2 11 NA TGTGCCAGCATCTCCACGACTGAGCAGTACTTC CASISTTEQYF
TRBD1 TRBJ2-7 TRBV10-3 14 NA TGTGCCATCCGGACAGGGTCGGCCGTTTACGAGCAGTACTTC CAIRTGSAVYEQYF
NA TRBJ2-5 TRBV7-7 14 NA TGTGCCAGCAGCCAGGGACCGGGGGTGGAGACCCAGTACTTC CASSQGPGVETQYF
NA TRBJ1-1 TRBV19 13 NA TGTGCCAGTAGTATAGGGGTCAACACTGAAGCTTTCTTT CASSIGVNTEAFF
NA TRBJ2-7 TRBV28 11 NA TGTGCCAGCAGTGTCGGGACCGAGCAGTACTTC CASSVGTEQYF
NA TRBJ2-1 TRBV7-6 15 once TGTGCCAGCAGCTCGGACATAAACTCCTACAATGAGCAGTTCTTC CASSSDINSYNEQFF
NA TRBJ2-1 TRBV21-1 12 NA TGTCCAGGTCCTAGCGGGGGGCGTGAGCAGTTCTTC CPGPSGGREQFF
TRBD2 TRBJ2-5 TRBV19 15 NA TGTGCCAGTAGGTCGGCAGGACTAGCGGGCGAGACCCAGTACTTC CASRSAGLAGETQYF
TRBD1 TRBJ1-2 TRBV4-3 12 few TGCGCCAGCAGCCAAAACAGGGGCGTCTACACCTTC CASSQNRGVYTF
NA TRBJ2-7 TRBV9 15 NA TGTGCCAGCAGCCCCCCCGCCAGCCGAACCTACGAGCAGTACTTC CASSPPASRTYEQYF
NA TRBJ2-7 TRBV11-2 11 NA TGTGCCAGCGAGGGGAACTACGAGCAGTACTTC CASEGNYEQYF
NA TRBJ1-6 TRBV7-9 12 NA TGTGCCAGCAGCTCGGGTAATTCACCCCTCCACTTT CASSSGNSPLHF